The 2 T cell receptor beta chains listed next were all sequenced from one sample in a study of shared clonotypes between healthy human individuals. Measured with immunoSEQ multiplex PCR; TCRdb has only the in-frame clones, and not every one. The sample includes about 820,000 clones, 80% to 95% seen only once; the top ten take around 24%. CD45RO-negative, CCR7-positively selected cells formed the naive CD8 fraction, excluding terminally differentiated effector memory CD45RA+ cells. The sequenced material came from naive CD8+ T cells sorted from blood. Receptors originate from a man between 25 and 39 years old in good health.

CDR3 residues: CASSFDRLNTEAFF. Here the CDR3 DNA reads TGTGCCAGCAGCTTCGACAGGCTGAACACTGAAGCTTTCTTT. The chain joins TRBV5-4 to TRBJ1-1; tentatively, D is TRBD1 (6 bases). Germline CDR1 reads SGHNT; CDR2 reads YYREEE (reference sequence). The CDR3 has 14 residues. Trimming took 2 bases from V and 0 from J, leaving 8 bases between them.

This clone showed up just once. This chain links TRBV7-9 with TRBJ2-7; 9 nucleotides align to TRBD2. The V segment lost 4 bases and the J segment 4 bases; nucleotides outside the gene matches: 14. Germline V gives CDR1 SEHNR, CDR2 FQNEAQ (reference sequence). CDR3 size: 17 residues. The CDR3 nucleotides are TGTGCCAGCAGCTCCACCGGGACTAGCAATCTCCCGTACGAGCAGTACTTC. It translates to CASSSTGTSNLPYEQYF.